This TCR beta chain was recorded in a study of T cells in Graves' hyperthyroidism and ophthalmopathy (dated by TCRdb to the late 2010s). About the study as a whole: To identify TCR V-J signatures that set the groups apart, the researchers used a discovery cohort of about a hundred patients, made up of approximately 43 with Graves' ophthalmopathy and 57 with stable Graves' hyperthyroidism. Whether ophthalmopathy could be predicted prospectively was tested in an independent validation cohort made up of roughly 20 hyperthyroidism patients plus 17 patients who later progressed to ophthalmopathy. The approximately 97 discovery patients were randomly divided into training and test sets at a 7:3 ratio. In six Graves' hyperthyroidism patients, the study also compared T-cell repertoires from thyroid tissue with T-cell repertoires from blood. Following sampling, methimazole starting at 30 mg daily was given to hyperthyroidism patients, and high-dose intravenous methylprednisolone was given to ophthalmopathy patients. The paper describes TCR Vbeta CDR3 sequencing of about 140 peripheral blood samples, made up of about 40 ophthalmopathy patients, roughly 72 hyperthyroidism patients and around 17 progressor patients.

Graves' hyperthyroidism was defined as stable when no progression to ophthalmopathy occurred over 18 months of follow-up. Hyperthyroidism patients were newly diagnosed, had a disease duration of under 2 months, and were aged 18 to 65 years. Patients with uncontrolled infections, other autoimmune diseases, pregnancy or lactation were excluded. Diagnoses relied on clinical symptoms, serum thyroxine and TRAb, thyroid ultrasound and orbital computed tomography. Total RNA was extracted using Trizol reagent, and RNA quality was assessed on an Agilent 2100 Bioanalyzer. Comment on this clonotype: Its antigen is unknown. No base-level quality is on record; no much larger clone is a single base apart.

The CDR3 goes from the cysteine to the phenylalanine over 15 residues. Only the CDR3 DNA stays, 45 bases, in frame from base 1. Looking up the germline V gene yields CDR1 KGHDR and CDR2 SFDVKD. V is cut back by 11 bases and J by 3 bases, with 11 bases in the junction unmatched. Amplification of TCR beta CDR3 regions was carried out from RNA transcripts. The TCR CDR3 was subjected to a first round of RT-PCR using the HTBI primer set and the Qiagen OneStep RT-PCR kit. Libraries were constructed in a second round of multiplex PCR, after which size selection and purification were performed. The libraries were sequenced on an Illumina HiSeq2000 using paired-end 100 bp reads. As for how the authors treated the data: SOAPnuke was used to process the raw data, throwing out any read that contained adapters or uncalled bases, had a mean Phred below 15, or lacked an exact constant-primer or identifier match. High-quality paired reads were merged using COPE v1.2.5, and each unique nucleotide sequence was defined as a clonotype. MiTCR v1.1 was used to align clonotypes to the IMGT TRBV, TRBD and TRBJ reference segments. The analysis included only V-J combinations with a frequency above 0.0001, which together covered approximately 99% of the repertoires. A TCS score was defined as the ratio of F50 (clonal expansion) to E x V (chaos), with BLOSUM62-based TCRdist applied between CDR3 peptides within each V-J. Welch's t-statistics and random forest reduced fewer than 600 V-J features to fewer than 15, which were used in a naive Bayes classifier (R e1071). Starting from the raw public reads, TCRdb applied fastp trimming at Q25, assembled clones with MiXCR and retained in-frame beta chains. Every entry covers one CDR3 protein and lists the most common genes and DNA from its rows. These V and J calls derive from TCRdb rather than the authors' analysis. The sample contains hundreds of thousands of distinct CDR3 sequences, roughly 46% of them found a single time. The ten largest account for just under 8.5% of the sample.

Broad study findings and their caveats: A 13 V-J signature model separated ophthalmopathy from stable hyperthyroidism, with over 85% sensitivity and around 84% specificity in cross-validation and 80%/75% in testing. No statistical method was used to set the sample size in advance, and investigators knew the group allocation. Most expanded thyroid clonotypes (frequency above 0.001) were also found in blood, which suggests that blood repertoires may mirror thyroid immune responses. In validation, the model predicted progression to ophthalmopathy with about 71% sensitivity and over 72% specificity, a median of about six months before onset.

The TCR sequence derives from a woman aged 18-30 years with Graves' hyperthyroidism. Donor details come from another sample of the same person, matched by shared clones. Sample: peripheral blood or thyroid tissue (not recorded which). The chain was built from TRBV24-1 and TRBJ1-2, and TRBD1 aligns with 10 junction nucleotides. The CDR3 protein sequence reads: CASRPDRGLYYGYTF. DNA sequence: TGTGCCAGCAGACCCGACAGGGGGCTGTACTATGGCTACACCTTC.